This record covers a single TCR beta chain. It lacks a known antigen. Base-call qualities are not available, and no considerably larger clone is one nucleotide away. This specimen comes from a study of beta chain features in type 1 diabetes (dated by TCRdb to between 2018 and 2020). For the study in its entirety: Mean age, gender distribution, total cell number and subset yield were not different between patients and healthy donors. A total of approximately 99,000,000 sorted cells were examined across all samples, and RNA yield correlated strongly with the number of cells per subset. The study compared TCRB repertoires of sorted circulating CD4+ T cell subsets between recently diagnosed type 1 diabetes patients and matched healthy donors. Naive and central memory subsets were obtained from all 30 or so donors, but regulatory and stem cell-like memory subsets were isolated from only 8 patients and roughly 8 healthy donors. Study-wide conclusions, independent of this receptor: Type 1 diabetes patients showed a moderate but significant shortening of TCRB CDR3 length in all four CD4+ subsets. PCR might favor shorter templates, but patient and control samples were amplified and corrected together, so any skew would affect both groups equally. At VDJ recombination sites, patients with type 1 diabetes made fewer insertions and deleted more nucleotides, a pattern implying thymic rearrangement abnormalities. HLA sub-analyses involved small numbers of individuals, so any influence of HLA type on TCRB rearrangement remained unresolved. Sequencing cDNA rather than genomic DNA could over-represent highly expressing activated cells, although activation and CD3 levels did not differ between groups. The naive, central memory and regulatory TCRB repertoires appeared to resemble one another more closely among patients than among healthy donors.

For CDR1 and CDR2, the germline V gene lists SQVTM and ANQGSEA. A distance of 11 bases separates the germline ends of V and J, which lose 4 bases and 11 bases respectively. From the cysteine through the phenylalanine, the CDR3 covers 10 amino acids. Here the CDR3 DNA is all that survives: 30 bases in frame from base 1. The entire amount of isolated RNA was reverse transcribed using the High Capacity cDNA Reverse Transcription Kit, so the sequenced TCRB transcripts were expressed ones. Deep immunoSEQ sequencing was applied to naive, central memory and regulatory T cell samples, giving an average of about 3.7 million total reads per sample. Sorted cells were lysed in RLT buffer, and RNA was extracted using DNase-treated RNeasy Micro or Mini kits according to cell number. Each cell subset was processed on its own to prevent cross-contamination, while patient and healthy donor samples were processed together. TCRB sequences were amplified from cDNA with the immunoSEQ multiplex PCR, producing 87-bp fragments spanning the CDR3 region. The amplicons were sequenced using the Illumina HiSeq platform. Processing in the source paper ran as follows. Synthetic template baselines were used to correct PCR bias computationally, reads within Hamming distance 2 were collapsed together, and singletons that could not be merged were discarded. Reads were aligned to IMGT to assign V, D and J genes, CDR3 length, and insertions or deletions at six rearrangement sites. Within each subset, clonotype counts were normalized to sorted cell number, after which true diversity and Gini coefficients were computed with the tcR R package. The overlap coefficient, calculated on TCRB nucleotide sequences, was used to quantify repertoire sharing. As a proxy for the pre-selection repertoire, out-of-frame TCRB sequences from naive cells were analyzed. TCRdb took this table from immuneACCESS and kept in-frame rearrangements with V and J called. Such tables lack part of the clones; where checked against another copy, unresolved V genes explain under half of the gap, and the rest is unexplained. V, J and clone size reflect that table, while D and trimming were determined from the DNA. This sample holds 400,000 to 500,000 clones; approximately 13% were observed only once. The ten most abundant clones make up 0.035% to 0.045% of the sample.

Each donor gave one peripheral blood draw, around 100 mL on average, collected into heparinised tubes. Using a panel that included CD45RO, CCR7, CD25, CD127, CD95 and CD27, naive, central memory, regulatory and stem cell-like memory CD4+ T cells were sorted on a BD FACSAria II. A purity above 98% was achieved for all sorted populations. Right away, PBMCs were isolated by Lymphoprep density gradient centrifugation and were stained directly, with no culture step. Samples were stained and sorted in pairs, with one healthy donor and one patient per experiment, so that batch effects were minimized. The chain uses TRBV29-1 and TRBJ1-1; too little of a D gene remains to name it. The material sequenced was naive CD4+ T cells from blood. What the cell subset or site label conveys for this sample: true naive CD4+ T cells. This clonotype was obtained from a man aged 25-40 years in good health. The DNA reads as follows: TGCAGCGTTGGGTTGGATAGGGCTTTCTTT. Translation gives CSVGLDRAFF.